This is a list of T cell receptor beta chains from one sample in a study of radiotherapy plus CTLA-4 blockade in lung cancer. TCRdb's copy holds only in-frame clones and misses some; the assay was immunoSEQ multiplex PCR. Among approximately 100,000 clones listed, approximately 78% were seen once. The sequencing here drew on peripheral blood, taken from a patient treated with radiotherapy plus ipilimumab. All receptors derive from a human donor with non-small cell lung cancer who had a partial response to radiotherapy plus ipilimumab. CDR3s include the opening cysteine and the closing phenylalanine or tryptophan. The D gene is left open where the match is weak. Only part of the rows carry a size: once, few, many, or a class if the clone is expanded.

J	V	D	size	CDR3	DNA
TRBJ1-5	TRBV19	.	.	CASTRQDYQPQHF	TGTGCCAGTACCCGACAGGACTATCAGCCCCAGCATTTT
TRBJ2-7	TRBV5-6	.	.	CASSLARGGRYSYEQYF	TGTGCCAGCAGCTTGGCCAGAGGAGGGAGGTACTCCTACGAGCAGTACTTC
TRBJ2-7	TRBV5-4	TRBD2	few	CASSLVASGASYEQYF	TGTGCCAGCAGCTTGGTGGCTAGCGGGGCCTCCTACGAGCAGTACTTC
TRBJ1-6	TRBV10-3	TRBD1	.	CAISDRQGDSPLHF	TGTGCCATCAGTGATCGACAGGGTGATTCACCCCTCCACTTT
TRBJ2-3	TRBV28	.	.	CASSLTGLNTQYF	TGTGCCAGCAGTTTAACAGGGCTTAATACGCAGTATTTT
TRBJ1-2	TRBV5-1	.	.	CASSFREGLGYGYTF	TGCGCCAGCAGCTTTCGGGAGGGACTTGGCTATGGCTACACCTTC
TRBJ2-2	TRBV5-4	TRBD1	.	CASRTGTGSPDTGELFF	TGTGCCAGCAGAACCGGGACAGGCTCGCCCGACACCGGGGAGCTGTTTTTT
TRBJ2-2	TRBV6-5	.	.	CASSLGNTGELFF	TGTGCCAGCAGCCTAGGCAACACCGGGGAGCTGTTTTTT
TRBJ2-3	TRBV11-3	.	.	CASSLGGTSTDTQYF	TGTGCCAGCAGCTTAGGCGGGACTAGCACAGATACGCAGTATTTT
TRBJ2-7	TRBV28	TRBD1	.	CASSPDFDRVSKQYF	TGTGCCAGCAGCCCTGACTTTGACAGGGTCAGTAAGCAGTACTTC
TRBJ2-4	TRBV18	TRBD1	.	CASSSDRDGDIQYF	TGTGCCAGCTCATCGGACAGGGATGGGGACATTCAGTACTTC
TRBJ2-5	TRBV9	.	.	CASSPTDYGVGETQYF	TGTGCCAGCAGCCCCACAGACTATGGCGTAGGAGAGACCCAGTACTTC
TRBJ2-2	TRBV11-2	TRBD1	few	CASSLGQGVPGELFF	TGTGCCAGCAGCTTAGGACAGGGAGTCCCCGGGGAGCTGTTTTTT
TRBJ2-3	TRBV6-5	.	.	CATTVPRTDTQYF	TGTGCCACCACGGTCCCTCGCACAGATACGCAGTATTTT
TRBJ2-5	TRBV6-6	TRBD2	.	CASSSGAGGYQETQYF	TGTGCCAGCAGTTCCGGAGCGGGAGGGTACCAAGAGACCCAGTACTTC
TRBJ2-2	TRBV19	TRBD1	.	CASSMAGGRGTGLSRDLNTGELFF	TGTGCCAGTAGTATGGCCGGCGGGCGAGGGACAGGGTTAAGTCGGGACTTAAACACCGGGGAGCTGTTTTTT
TRBJ2-7	TRBV11-2	.	.	CASSLLKEAYEQYF	TGTGCCAGCAGCCTACTGAAGGAGGCCTACGAGCAGTACTTC
TRBJ1-5	TRBV5-1	TRBD1	.	CASSQGQGNQPQHF	TGCGCCAGCAGCCAAGGACAGGGTAATCAGCCCCAGCATTTT
TRBJ1-1	TRBV11-2	TRBD1	.	CASSLDRGTEAFF	TGTGCCAGCAGCCTAGACAGGGGCACTGAAGCTTTCTTT
TRBJ2-6	TRBV2	.	.	CASSPGTISGANVLTF	TGTGCCAGCAGTCCCGGGACAATTTCTGGGGCCAACGTCCTGACTTTC
TRBJ2-5	TRBV27	TRBD1	once	CASSSRRQGQETQYF	TGTGCCAGCAGTTCAAGAAGACAGGGCCAAGAGACCCAGTACTTC
TRBJ2-7	TRBV2	.	once	CASSGTVYEQYF	TGTGCCAGCAGTGGGACAGTTTACGAGCAGTACTTC
TRBJ2-3	TRBV28	TRBD1	.	CASSLLVQGFPDTQYF	TGTGCCAGCAGTTTATTGGTACAGGGGTTCCCAGATACGCAGTATTTT
TRBJ2-3	TRBV7-2	TRBD2	.	CASSLGLARPSTDTQYF	TGTGCCAGCAGCCTGGGACTAGCGAGACCTAGCACAGATACGCAGTATTTT
TRBJ1-1	TRBV18	TRBD1	once	CASSLGTGGTGTEAFF	TGTGCCAGCTCACTAGGGACAGGGGGAACGGGCACTGAAGCTTTCTTT
TRBJ2-3	TRBV5-4	TRBD2	few	CASSLTSGSDDTQYF	TGTGCCAGCAGCCTGACTAGCGGGAGCGATGATACGCAGTATTTT
TRBJ2-1	TRBV5-1	.	.	CASSLGGAARNEQFF	TGCGCCAGCAGCTTGGGGGGAGCCGCCCGCAATGAGCAGTTCTTC
TRBJ2-5	TRBV6-6	.	.	CASTSPGETQYF	TGTGCCAGCACCTCTCCCGGGGAGACCCAGTACTTC
TRBJ2-1	TRBV2	TRBD2	.	CASRGTKPRPNSYNEQFF	TGTGCCAGCAGGGGGACTAAACCCCGTCCGAACTCCTACAATGAGCAGTTCTTC
TRBJ1-1	TRBV28	.	.	CASRTGRTEAFF	TGTGCCAGCAGAACAGGGAGAACTGAAGCTTTCTTT
TRBJ2-1	TRBV6-1	.	.	CASSESGFSYNEQFF	TGTGCCAGCAGTGAAAGCGGGTTTTCCTACAATGAGCAGTTCTTC
TRBJ2-6	TRBV27	.	.	CASSNGDSSGANVLTF	TGTGCCAGCAGTAACGGGGATAGCTCTGGGGCCAACGTCCTGACTTTC
TRBJ2-3	TRBV10-3	TRBD1	medium-sized	CAISDPDREDTQYF	TGTGCCATCAGTGACCCGGACAGGGAGGATACGCAGTATTTT
TRBJ2-5	TRBV25-1	.	once	CASRPATGMETQYF	TGTGCCAGCAGACCGGCTACAGGGATGGAGACCCAGTACTTC
TRBJ1-4	TRBV9	.	.	CASSYTAAANEKLFF	TGTGCCAGCAGCTATACAGCGGCGGCTAATGAAAAACTGTTTTTT
TRBJ2-7	TRBV6-5	.	.	CASSIRFSSYEQYF	TGTGCCAGTTCTATCAGGTTTTCCTCCTACGAGCAGTACTTC
TRBJ1-4	TRBV2	.	.	CASSPVGSTNEKLFF	TGTGCCAGCAGTCCCGTGGGGAGCACTAATGAAAAACTGTTTTTT
TRBJ1-1	TRBV7-8	.	.	CASSIGHANTEAFF	TGTGCCAGCAGCATAGGACATGCGAACACTGAAGCTTTCTTT
TRBJ2-2	TRBV27	.	.	CASSSWGRTGELFF	TGTGCCAGCAGTTCCTGGGGGCGGACCGGGGAGCTGTTTTTT
TRBJ2-5	TRBV5-1	.	.	CASSLSGSPQETQYF	TGCGCCAGCAGCTTGTCAGGGTCCCCGCAAGAGACCCAGTACTTC
TRBJ2-3	TRBV5-1	TRBD1	.	CASSSGTGGDTQYF	TGCGCCAGCAGCTCCGGGACAGGGGGGGATACGCAGTATTTT
TRBJ2-1	TRBV23-1	TRBD2	.	CASSQLRTEKRELFSYNEQFF	TGCGCCAGCAGTCAATTGAGAACTGAAAAGCGGGAGTTATTCTCCTACAATGAGCAGTTCTTC